A single sample is the source of the 13 T cell receptor beta chains below, sequenced in a study of blood T cell repertoires in COVID-19. The repertoire was sequenced with immunoSEQ multiplex PCR; TCRdb's copy has only in-frame clones and lacks some. Counted here are some 220,000 clones, about 93% occurring once; the ten biggest clones make up over 0.65%. Sequenced input: peripheral blood. The source of these receptors is a man in his thirties or forties with COVID-19, enrolled during active disease.

V and J are TRBV3-1 (or the pseudogene TRBV3-2) and TRBJ2-1; possible D gene TRBD2, 6 bases. The CDR3 has 16 residues. Trimming stripped 0 bases from V and 5 bases from J, with 14 bases between. Germline lookup yields CDR1 LGHDT and CDR2 YNNKEL (reference sequence). This CDR3 reads CASSQEGRTTNNEQFF. The CDR3 DNA reads as TGTGCCAGCAGCCAAGAGGGGCGGACTACGAACAATGAGCAGTTCTTC.

The V gene is TRBV9, the J gene TRBJ1-3, with D maybe TRBD1 (5 bases). The germline V gene has CDR1 SGDLS and CDR2 YYNGEE. This CDR3 comprises 15 residues. The germline V and J ends were trimmed by 0 bases and 2 bases, with 9 bases remaining between them. CDR3 DNA sequence: TGTGCCAGCAGCGTAGATTGGGGGGCTGGAAACACCATATATTTT. Its protein product is CASSVDWGAGNTIYF.

This clone has a count of ten or more. This sequence joins TRBV6-1 and TRBJ2-2; maybe TRBD1 (6 bases). Germline values: CDR1 MNHNS, CDR2 SASEGT. Deletions cut 1 base from V and 6 bases from J, with 12 bases between. The CDR3 is made up of 15 amino acids. Written as DNA, the CDR3 is TGTGCCAGCAGTGAAGGGGCAGGGGACCCCGGGGAGCTGTTTTTT. The encoded protein is CASSEGAGDPGELFF.

The chain has TRBV7-9 and TRBJ1-4, with TRBD1 matching over 8 bases. This CDR3 is built from 16 residues. Unmatched junction bases numbered 11, after V lost 4 bases and J lost 7 bases. CDR1 and CDR2 from the germline V gene are SEHNR and FQNEAQ (reference sequence). CDR3 DNA sequence: TGTGCCAGCAGCTCCACGGGGGCAGGGGGCTTTGAAAAACTGTTTTTT. Its protein product is CASSSTGAGGFEKLFF.

The V gene is TRBV30, the J gene TRBJ1-1; D not resolved. Germline-derived CDR1 and CDR2 are GTSNPN and SVGIG (reference sequence). V was trimmed by 3 bases and J by 1 base, leaving 9 bases between them. The CDR3 is 13 residues long. The CDR3 region has the DNA TGTGCCTGGAGCCCCGGTGCGAACACTGAAGCTTTCTTT. Translation gives CAWSPGANTEAFF.

The chain has TRBV6-5 and TRBJ1-4; 9 bases fit TRBD1. The V segment lost 5 bases and the J segment 4 bases; nucleotides outside the gene matches: 5. CDR1 is MNHEY, CDR2 SVGAGI, per germline. The CDR3 covers 15 residues. This CDR3 is CASSPTGGFNEKLFF. Here the CDR3 DNA reads TGTGCCAGCAGTCCGACAGGGGGTTTTAATGAAAAACTGTTTTTT.

The chain carries TRBV3-1 (or the pseudogene TRBV3-2) and TRBJ2-1, with 11 bases that match TRBD1. Germline lookup yields CDR1 LGHDT and CDR2 YNNKEL (reference sequence). This CDR3 has 15 amino acids. With V trimmed by 3 bases and J by 7 bases, 5 bases remained unmatched. CDR3 bases: TGTGCCAGCAGCCAGGACAGGGGGCATGGGAATGAGCAGTTCTTC. Translation gives CASSQDRGHGNEQFF.

This chain links TRBV7-2 with TRBJ2-1, with TRBD2 as a possible D gene (5 bases). The CDR3 is made up of 13 amino acids. Germline assignment: CDR1 SGHTA and CDR2 FQGNSA. Deletions cut 3 bases from V and 2 bases from J, with 5 bases between. The chain's CDR3 is CASSFGTYNEQFF. CDR3 DNA sequence: TGTGCCAGCAGCTTCGGGACCTACAATGAGCAGTTCTTC.

The chain employs TRBV11-2 and TRBJ1-2; 11 bases are a match to TRBD1. The CDR3 covers 17 residues. Germline CDR1 SGHAT, CDR2 FQNNGV. V lost 1 base to trimming and J lost 7 bases; unmatched junction nucleotides: 11. CDR3 in DNA: TGTGCCAGCAGCTTAGGGGGAGGACAGGGGGCGCGAGTTGGCTACACCTTC. It specifies CASSLGGGQGARVGYTF.

This clone was seen only once. This chain joins TRBV19 and TRBJ1-2, with 7 bases matching TRBD1. The J segment lost 8 bases and the V segment lost 9 bases, leaving 21 bases of the junction unmatched. The CDR3 extends over 16 amino acids. Germline lookup yields CDR1 LNHDA and CDR2 SQIVND (reference sequence). CDR3 in amino acids: CASRPGRGGALGGYTF. The CDR3 coding sequence is TGTGCCAGCCGCCCAGGGAGAGGGGGCGCCTTAGGCGGCTACACCTTC.

V and J are TRBV6-5 and TRBJ2-5, with a possible D match to TRBD1 (5 bases). This CDR3 has 15 residues. CDR1 is MNHEY and CDR2 is SVGAGI in the germline V gene. Trimming removed 2 bases at V and 4 bases at J, with 14 bases between. This CDR3 is CASSYPTGGAETQYF. The CDR3 region has the DNA TGTGCCAGCAGTTACCCAACGGGTGGGGCAGAGACCCAGTACTTC.

This clone was counted a single time. The J gene is TRBJ1-4, the V gene TRBV4-2; 7 nucleotides match TRBD1. CDR1 LGHNA and CDR2 YNFKEQ come from the germline V gene. The CDR3 runs to 17 residues. Trimming at V came to 2 bases and at J to 8 bases, leaving 14 bases not matched to a gene. The DNA for the CDR3 is TGTGCCAGCAGCCAAAAGCCCAGGGGGGAGGCGAGGGAAAAACTGTTTTTT. Translated: CASSQKPRGEAREKLFF.

The chain carries TRBV20-1 and TRBJ2-5; D unclear. The CDR3 has 10 residues. V lost 6 bases to trimming and J lost 5 bases, with 7 bases between them. CDR1 and CDR2 from the germline V gene are DFQATT and SNEGSKA (reference sequence). This CDR3 reads CSATEETQYF. The CDR3 bases are TGCAGTGCAACGGAGGAGACCCAGTACTTC.